The subject of this entry is one T cell receptor (beta chain). The sample originates from a study of blood T cell repertoires in COVID-19. At the level of the study: Samples of COVID-19 (acute and convalescent) were obtained from the United States, Italy and Spain. The analysed material was cDNA or gDNA that came from T cells, B-cell-depleted T cells, or PBMCs.

Unmatched junction bases numbered 7, after V lost 8 bases and J lost 1 base. The CDR3 is 14 residues long. CDR1 and CDR2 from the germline V gene are WNHNN and SYGVQD (reference sequence). Authors' analysis steps: Using reference gene primer amplification, nucleated cell counts were estimated. Assay used: immunoSEQ multiplex PCR; TCRdb lists only in-frame clones, some missing. That table is the source of V, J and clone size, and D and trimming were worked out from the DNA. The top ten hold less than 4.5% of the sample, which has a few hundred thousand clones, about nine tenths seen once. The origin of this receptor is a man aged 50 or older with acute or convalescent COVID-19. The chain recombines TRBV10-1 with TRBJ1-1; TRBD1 agrees at 7 bases. Sequenced sample: peripheral blood. CDR3 in amino acids: CASARDSSNTEAFF. In DNA form, the CDR3 reads TGCGCCAGCGCGAGGGACAGCTCGAACACTGAAGCTTTCTTT.